This T cell receptor (beta chain) was recovered during a study of OX40 agonist ivuxolimab in advanced cancers. Context from the whole study: Ivuxolimab was an agonistic, fully human IgG2 monoclonal antibody directed against OX40 (CD134), a costimulatory receptor. Intravenous ivuxolimab was administered to patients every 2 weeks at six dose levels: 0.01, 0.1, 0.3, 1.5, 3 and 10 mg/kg. Among the 52 dose-escalation patients, about 19 had hepatocellular carcinoma, around 15 melanoma, 9 renal cell carcinoma and 9 head and neck cancer. Partial responses were achieved by three dose-escalation patients, of whom one had hepatocellular carcinoma and two had cutaneous melanoma. The point of sequencing TCRbeta in the periphery was to test whether ivuxolimab changed TCR sequence diversity and drove clonal T-cell expansion. In the dose-escalation cohort, approximately 83% of patients were male, and the mean age was 60 years with a range of roughly 23 to 79. The monotherapy dose-escalation portion (N ≈ 52 patients) of the phase I ivuxolimab trial is reported in the paper. Prior anti-PD-1, anti-PD-L1 or anti-CTLA-4 therapy was permitted, and checkpoint inhibitors had been received by less than 45% of dose-escalation patients.

Genomic DNA was isolated from the sorted cells so that the TCRbeta CDR3 region could be sequenced. TCRbeta CDR3 regions were sequenced using the immunoSEQ Assay. Held by TCRdb, this immuneACCESS table contains in-frame sequences only and omits some clones. Under half of the omission traces to an unresolved V gene where checked; the cause of the rest is unknown. The sample includes 50,000 to 60,000 clones, with almost 90% observed a single time. Approximately 5% of the sample rests with the top ten. CDR1 and CDR2, per the germline V gene, are SGHVS and FQNEAQ. Relative to germline, V is missing 2 bases and J is missing 5 bases, with 6 bases of the junction outside any gene match. The cysteine opens and the phenylalanine closes a CDR3 of 15 amino acids. The entry retains the CDR3 DNA only, 45 bases that are in frame from base 1. What the study reported, not specific to this receptor: In the 0.1-3.0 mg/kg groups, partial responders were among the patients with the lowest normalized peripheral clonal expansion, particularly in CD8+ T cells. Low levels of normalized T-cell clonal expansion were also seen in some nonresponding patients. After ivuxolimab, expanded clones were on average more numerous among CD8+ T cells than among CD4+ T cells. Antigen specificity was not determined for the clonally expanded peripheral T cells. Clonal expansion of both CD4+ and CD8+ blood T cells was observed from baseline to week 6 at doses 0.1 to 3.0 mg/kg.

Patients with autoimmune disease history or receiving systemic immunosuppression were excluded from the trial. Peripheral blood for TCR sequencing was collected from all dose cohorts at baseline, on cycle 4 day 1, and on cycle 7 day 1. The samples were taken from a phase I, first-in-human, multicenter, open-label dose-escalation trial of ivuxolimab. Adults with locally advanced or metastatic melanoma, renal cell, hepatocellular, or head and neck squamous cell carcinoma were enrolled in the trial. Before TCR sequencing, CD4+ T cells and CD8+ T cells were sorted from peripheral blood as separate populations. A note on this clone: What antigen it recognizes has not been identified. Base qualities are missing; no much larger clone stands one base away.

The sequence joins TRBV7-8 to TRBJ1-1; 9 bases in the junction line up with TRBD1. The receptor was derived from an adult with an advanced solid tumor such as melanoma, head and neck, liver or kidney cancer. The source was CD4+ or CD8+ T cells sorted from blood, collected in a trial of the OX40 agonist ivuxolimab. The CDR3 reads as follows: CASSLTGGTGTEAFF. DNA sequence: TGTGCCAGCAGCTTAACAGGGGGCACAGGGACTGAAGCTTTCTTT.